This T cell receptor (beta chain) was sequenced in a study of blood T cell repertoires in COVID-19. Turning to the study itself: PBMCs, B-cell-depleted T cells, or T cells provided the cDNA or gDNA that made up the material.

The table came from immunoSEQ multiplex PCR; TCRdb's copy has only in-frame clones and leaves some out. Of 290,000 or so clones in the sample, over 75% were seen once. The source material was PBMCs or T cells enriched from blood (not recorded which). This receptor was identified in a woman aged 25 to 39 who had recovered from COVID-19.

CDR3 nucleotide sequence: TGTGCCAGCAGCTTAAGGCAGGGCAGCGCTGAAAAACTGTTTTTT. Protein product: CASSLRQGSAEKLFF. This chain links TRBV7-2 with TRBJ1-4; D possibly corresponds to TRBD1 (5 bases). The CDR3 is 15 amino acids. Between the trimmed V and J ends, which lost 2 bases and 7 bases, there was a span of 14 bases. CDR1 and CDR2 (germline): SGHTA, FQGNSA. The full variable domain, completed using reference TRBV7-2 and TRBJ1-4, is GAGVSQSPSNKVTEKGKDVELRCDPISGHTALYWYRQSLGQGLEFLIYFQGNSAPDKSGLPSDRFSAERTGGSVSTLTIQRTQQEDSAVYLCASSLRQGSAEKLFFGSGTQLSVL.